This T cell receptor beta chain is from a study of T cell responses to AZD1222 COVID-19 vaccine. The method was immunoSEQ multiplex PCR; TCRdb's version includes in-frame clones alone and lacks a portion of them. Among 150,000 to 180,000 clones listed, around nine tenths were seen once. Worth noting for this clone: Its specificity is unknown.

Study findings and constraints: Donors were chiefly white British, with a greater number of females, and clonal diversity was perhaps underestimated.

With 3 bases clipped from V and 5 bases from J, the junction kept 8 bases outside the gene matches. This CDR3 spans 15 amino acids. Germline CDR1 is ENHRY and CDR2 is SYGVKD. The receptor was derived from an adult in good health. Sequencing was performed on peripheral blood, taken on day 0 of AZD1222 vaccination. The chain combines TRBV10-3 with TRBJ1-1, with 8 bases aligning to TRBD1. The DNA for the CDR3 is TGTGCCATCAGTGACCAGGGGGCAGGGGGGACTGAAGCTTTCTTT. This encodes CAISDQGAGGTEAFF.